This TCR beta chain was recovered during a study of cytomegalovirus exposure and HLA in healthy donors. Primers for the PCR totalled 60 Vbeta and 13 Jbeta. In the original processing: Per a later analysis, the number of unique TCR beta chains was around 80 million, of which some 10 million were shared. TCRdb keeps only in-frame clones here, not all; method: immunoSEQ multiplex PCR. Clonal size and the V and J genes are those of that table, whereas D and trimming came from the DNA. The table has a few hundred thousand clones, around 80% seen once. Study-wide results and caveats: As was reported, the HLA-A and HLA-B alleles of most subjects were accurately predicted from TCR beta sequences. Upon later analysis, HLA-associated TCR beta chains proved more clonally expanded than other, equally common chains. Later analysis showed most CMV-associated TCR beta chains appearing HLA-restricted.

Germline assignment: CDR1 ENHRY and CDR2 SYGVKD. The length of the CDR3 is 12 residues. The V end was cut by 6 bases, the J end by 5 bases, with 8 bases between. This clone was counted between two and nine times. Its antigen remains unknown. This TCR derives from a woman aged 55-75 years in good health and CMV-seropositive. This chain connects TRBV10-3 to TRBJ1-5, with D possibly TRBD1 on 6 matching bases. Sequenced sample: PBMCs. CDR3 coding DNA: TGTGCCATCAGGGACAGCGATCAGCCCCAGCATTTT. It is translated as CAIRDSDQPQHF.